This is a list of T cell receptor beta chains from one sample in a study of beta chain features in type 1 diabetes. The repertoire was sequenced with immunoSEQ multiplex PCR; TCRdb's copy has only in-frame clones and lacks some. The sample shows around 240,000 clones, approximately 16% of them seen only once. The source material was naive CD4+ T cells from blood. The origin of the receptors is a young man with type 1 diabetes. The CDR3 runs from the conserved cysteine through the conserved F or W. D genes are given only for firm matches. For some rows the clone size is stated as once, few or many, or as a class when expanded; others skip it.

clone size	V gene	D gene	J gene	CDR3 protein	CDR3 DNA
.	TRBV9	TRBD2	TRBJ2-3	CASSVASSGRGTDTQYF	TGTGCCAGCAGCGTAGCCTCTAGCGGGAGGGGCACAGATACGCAGTATTTT
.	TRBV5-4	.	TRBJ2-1	CASSLGSGGSNEQFF	TGTGCCAGCAGCTTGGGGAGCGGTGGGAGCAATGAGCAGTTCTTC
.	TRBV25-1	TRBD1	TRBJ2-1	CASSPGQSYNEQFF	TGTGCCAGCAGTCCGGGACAGAGTTACAATGAGCAGTTCTTC
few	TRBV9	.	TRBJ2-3	CASSVDVRGWDTQYF	TGTGCCAGCAGCGTAGATGTCAGGGGTTGGGATACGCAGTATTTT
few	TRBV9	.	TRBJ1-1	CASSVGASMNTEAFF	TGTGCCAGCAGCGTAGGGGCGAGTATGAACACTGAAGCTTTCTTT
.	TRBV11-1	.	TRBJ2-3	CASSFSRTDTQYF	TGTGCCAGCAGCTTCAGTCGCACAGATACGCAGTATTTT
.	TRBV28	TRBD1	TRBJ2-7	CASSPGQTTYEQYF	TGTGCCAGCAGTCCGGGACAGACTACCTACGAGCAGTACTTC
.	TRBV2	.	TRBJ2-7	CASSVQASYEQYF	TGTGCCAGCAGTGTACAGGCTTCCTACGAGCAGTACTTC
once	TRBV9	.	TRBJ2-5	CASSGGTQETQYF	TGTGCCAGCAGTGGCGGGACCCAAGAGACCCAGTACTTC
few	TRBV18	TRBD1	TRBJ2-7	CASSPGTGPEQYF	TGTGCCAGCTCTCCCGGGACAGGGCCCGAGCAGTACTTC
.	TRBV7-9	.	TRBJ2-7	CASSSTPGTGNEQYF	TGTGCCAGCAGCTCAACGCCCGGGACGGGCAATGAGCAGTACTTC
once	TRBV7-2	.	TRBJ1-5	CASTPLGNSNQPQHF	TGTGCCAGCACCCCTTTAGGTAATAGCAATCAGCCCCAGCATTTT
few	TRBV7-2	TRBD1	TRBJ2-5	CASSSTGARETQYF	TGTGCCAGCAGTTCGACAGGGGCCCGAGAGACCCAGTACTTC
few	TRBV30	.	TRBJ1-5	CAWSGGVNQPQHF	TGTGCCTGGAGTGGTGGAGTTAATCAGCCCCAGCATTTT
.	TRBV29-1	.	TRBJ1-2	CSVAGGYGYTF	TGCAGCGTTGCCGGGGGCTATGGCTACACCTTC
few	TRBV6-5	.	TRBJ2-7	CASSYSRQDGYEQYF	TGTGCCAGCAGTTACTCGAGACAGGATGGCTACGAGCAGTACTTC
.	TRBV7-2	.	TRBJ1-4	CASSPTRGSWDEKLFF	TGTGCCAGCAGCCCGACCCGAGGATCTTGGGATGAAAAACTGTTTTTT
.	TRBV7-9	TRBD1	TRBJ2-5	CASSLDGQGWETQYF	TGTGCCAGCAGCTTAGACGGACAGGGATGGGAGACCCAGTACTTC
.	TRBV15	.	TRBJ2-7	CATSRDPGAGEQYF	TGTGCCACCAGCAGAGATCCGGGGGCGGGCGAGCAGTACTTC
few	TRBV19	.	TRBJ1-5	CASSIQGSNQPQHF	TGTGCCAGTAGTATCCAGGGGAGCAATCAGCCCCAGCATTTT
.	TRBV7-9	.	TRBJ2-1	CASGEGVFRSNEQFF	TGTGCCAGCGGGGAGGGGGTTTTCCGGAGCAATGAGCAGTTCTTC
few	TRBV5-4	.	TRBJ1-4	CASSLVPLAGSNEKLFF	TGTGCCAGCAGCTTGGTTCCTTTGGCAGGATCGAATGAAAAACTGTTTTTT
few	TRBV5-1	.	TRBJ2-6	CASSLEGPAGANVLTF	TGCGCCAGCAGCTTGGAGGGGCCTGCTGGGGCCAACGTCCTGACTTTC
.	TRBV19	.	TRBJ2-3	CASSSSHSGHTDTQYF	TGTGCCAGTAGTAGTTCCCACAGCGGCCACACAGATACGCAGTATTTT
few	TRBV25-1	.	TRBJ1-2	CASSESSPADGYTF	TGTGCCAGCAGTGAAAGCAGCCCCGCAGATGGCTACACCTTC
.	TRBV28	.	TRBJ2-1	CASSKRGLSSNEQFF	TGTGCCAGCAGTAAAAGGGGATTGTCCTCCAATGAGCAGTTCTTC
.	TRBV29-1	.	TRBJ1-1	CSVEQGKKTEAFF	TGCAGCGTCGAACAGGGTAAAAAAACTGAAGCTTTCTTT
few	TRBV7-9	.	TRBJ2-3	CASSLDTDTQYF	TGTGCCAGCAGCTTAGACACAGATACGCAGTATTTT
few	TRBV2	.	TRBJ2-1	CASSGWQGSNEQFF	TGTGCCAGCAGTGGGTGGCAGGGGAGTAATGAGCAGTTCTTC
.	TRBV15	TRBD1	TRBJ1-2	CATSSEGDRRGYTF	TGTGCCACCAGCAGCGAAGGGGACAGGCGTGGCTACACCTTC
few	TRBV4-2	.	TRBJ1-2	CASSQNQGNGYTF	TGTGCCAGCAGCCAAAACCAGGGGAATGGCTACACCTTC
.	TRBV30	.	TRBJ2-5	CAWSIRTQETQYF	TGTGCCTGGAGTATCAGGACGCAAGAGACCCAGTACTTC
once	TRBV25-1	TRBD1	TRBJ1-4	CASSEGLSTGREKLFF	TGTGCCAGCAGTGAAGGTCTATCGACAGGGCGGGAAAAACTGTTTTTT
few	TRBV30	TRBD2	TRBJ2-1	CAWSAGTSGSRNEQFF	TGTGCCTGGAGTGCGGGGACTAGCGGGAGTCGGAATGAGCAGTTCTTC
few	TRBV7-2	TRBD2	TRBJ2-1	CASSPASGGSYNEQFF	TGTGCCAGCAGCCCGGCCAGCGGGGGCTCCTACAATGAGCAGTTCTTC
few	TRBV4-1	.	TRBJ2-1	CASSSTFGVREQFF	TGCGCCAGCAGCTCCACCTTCGGGGTACGTGAGCAGTTCTTC
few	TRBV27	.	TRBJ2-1	CASSSASSYNEQFF	TGTGCCAGCAGTTCAGCTAGCTCCTACAATGAGCAGTTCTTC
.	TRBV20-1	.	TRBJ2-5	CSAMQETQYF	TGCAGTGCTATGCAAGAGACCCAGTACTTC
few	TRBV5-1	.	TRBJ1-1	CASSFSGTEAFF	TGCGCCAGCAGCTTCAGTGGGACTGAAGCTTTCTTT
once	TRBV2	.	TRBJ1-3	CASSEGGNTIYF	TGTGCCAGCAGTGAGGGTGGAAACACCATATATTTT
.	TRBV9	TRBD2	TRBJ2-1	CASSVGGTSSYNEQFF	TGTGCCAGCAGCGTAGGAGGGACTAGCTCCTACAATGAGCAGTTCTTC
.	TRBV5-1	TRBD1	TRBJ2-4	CASSQTGINIQYF	TGCGCCAGCAGTCAGACAGGGATAAACATTCAGTACTTC
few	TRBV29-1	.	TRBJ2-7	CSVGRREDPYEQYF	TGCAGCGTTGGAAGGAGGGAAGATCCCTACGAGCAGTACTTC
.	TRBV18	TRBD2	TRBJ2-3	CASSPGLAGADTQYF	TGTGCCAGCTCACCTGGGTTAGCGGGAGCAGATACGCAGTATTTT
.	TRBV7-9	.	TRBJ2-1	CASSSGTEQFF	TGTGCCAGCAGTTCCGGGACTGAGCAGTTCTTC
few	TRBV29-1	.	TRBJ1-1	CSEQTGLNTEAFF	TGCAGCGAACAGACAGGATTGAACACTGAAGCTTTCTTT
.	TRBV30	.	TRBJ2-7	CAWSVRSSSAGEQYF	TGTGCCTGGAGTGTTCGGAGTAGCAGTGCAGGGGAGCAGTACTTC
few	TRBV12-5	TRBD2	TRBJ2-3	CASGLGLAETDTQYF	TGTGCTAGTGGCCTGGGACTAGCGGAAACAGATACGCAGTATTTT
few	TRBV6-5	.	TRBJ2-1	CASRNSVEQFF	TGTGCCAGCAGAAACTCAGTGGAGCAGTTCTTC
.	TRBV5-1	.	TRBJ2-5	CASNRGPGQKETQYF	TGCGCCAGCAACCGGGGACCCGGACAGAAAGAGACCCAGTACTTC
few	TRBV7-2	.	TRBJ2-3	CASSLDRVVTDTQYF	TGTGCCAGCAGCTTAGACAGGGTAGTGACAGATACGCAGTATTTT
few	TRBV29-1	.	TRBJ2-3	CSVAWQETDTQYF	TGCAGCGTTGCATGGCAGGAGACAGATACGCAGTATTTT
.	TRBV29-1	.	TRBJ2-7	CSVAPGTTYEQYF	TGCAGCGTTGCCCCGGGAACTACCTACGAGCAGTACTTC
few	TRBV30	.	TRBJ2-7	CAWSALYEQYF	TGTGCCTGGAGTGCACTCTACGAGCAGTACTTC
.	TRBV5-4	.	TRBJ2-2	CASSLDTGELFF	TGTGCCAGCAGCTTGGACACCGGGGAGCTGTTTTTT
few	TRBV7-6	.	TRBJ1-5	CASSSNFGPQHF	TGTGCCAGCAGCTCGAATTTTGGGCCCCAGCATTTT
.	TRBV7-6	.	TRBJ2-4	CASSLVVGGNIQYF	TGTGCCAGCAGCTTAGTTGTAGGGGGAAACATTCAGTACTTC